These 17 T cell receptor beta chains were sequenced from one sample in a study of human T cells and chemical hapten exposure. TCRdb re-called the RACE reads through MiXCR, storing one row per CDR3 protein. Of 300,000 to 450,000 distinct CDR3 sequences listed, 4.5% to 5.5% are singletons. Time point in this sample: pre-sensitization, week 0. Treatment defined: therapeutic diphenylcyclopropenone sensitization with weekly scalp DPC. The starting material was whole blood, obtained in connection with sensitization to the hapten diphenylcyclopropenone (DPC). The receptors derive from a woman aged 50 to 65 with alopecia areata. Some clones in this sample may be carry-over from other donors' samples.

This clonotype was seen repeatedly, ten times or more. The V gene is TRBV6-6, the J gene TRBJ1-1, with a possible D match to TRBD1 (6 bases). Trimming took 2 bases from V and 1 from J, leaving 8 bases between them. This CDR3 is built from 14 residues. Germline CDR1 MNHNY, CDR2 SVGAGI (reference sequence). This CDR3 reads CASSYGGANTEAFF. As DNA, the CDR3 is TGTGCCAGCAGTTACGGGGGGGCGAACACTGAAGCTTTCTTT.

The chain carries TRBV7-9 and TRBJ2-4, with TRBD2 matching over 7 bases. Germline V CDR1 and CDR2: SEHNR, FQNEAQ (reference sequence). Germline trimming cut 2 bases from V and 3 bases from J; bases unmatched to any gene: 4. CDR3 length equals 15 residues. The CDR3: CASSLPSGGKNIQYF. CDR3 coding DNA: TGTGCCAGCAGCTTACCCTCGGGGGGCAAAAACATTCAGTACTTC.

This clonotype was detected ten times or more. The chain couples TRBV6-6 to TRBJ1-2, with D possibly TRBD1 on 5 matching bases. This CDR3 contains 13 residues. Trimming took 7 bases from V and 0 from J, leaving 9 bases between them. Looked up from germline, CDR1 is MNHNY and CDR2 is SVGAGI (reference sequence). The CDR3 is CASKGTSNYGYTF. The CDR3 DNA sequence: TGTGCCAGCAAAGGGACTTCTAACTATGGCTACACCTTC.

This clonotype was recorded at least ten times. V is TRBV7-9 and J is TRBJ2-2; D is undetermined. CDR1 is SEHNR, CDR2 FQNEAQ, per germline (reference sequence). V lost 5 bases, J lost 5 bases, and 9 bases lay in between. This CDR3 has 13 amino acids. CDR3 sequence reads: CASSPDQTGELFF. As DNA, the CDR3 is TGTGCCAGCAGCCCGGACCAGACCGGGGAGCTGTTTTTT.

This clonotype turned up a few times. The chain recombines TRBV2 with TRBJ1-2, with D uncertain. The CDR3 length is 15 residues. V was pared by 7 bases and J by 2 bases, with 17 bases between. Germline V gene lookup returns CDR1 SNHLY and CDR2 FYNNEI. For the CDR3, the DNA is TGTGCCAGCATCGAAGGCCCCCGGTTGAACTATGGCTACACCTTC. Its protein product is CASIEGPRLNYGYTF. Full variable domain (missing parts from reference TRBV2 and TRBJ1-2): EPEVTQTPSHQVTQMGQEVILRCVPISNHLYFYWYRQILGQKVEFLVSFYNNEISEKSEIFDDQFSVERPDGSNFTLKIRSTKLEDSAMYFCASIEGPRLNYGYTFGSGTRLTVV.

There are many counts of this clonotype. This rearrangement joins TRBV7-2 to TRBJ2-2; D remains ambiguous. This CDR3 contains 12 residues. Trimming removed 8 bases from V and 4 bases from J, with 8 bases in between. In germline, CDR1 is SGHTA, CDR2 FQGNSA. In nucleotides, the CDR3 is TGTGCCAGCGGAAGCACCACCGGGGAGCTGTTTTTT. It encodes CASGSTTGELFF.

This clonotype was counted many times. The chain uses TRBV5-5 and TRBJ2-2; the D gene is possibly TRBD2 (5 bases). V was trimmed by 0 bases and J by 7 bases, leaving 10 bases between them. In germline, CDR1 is SGHKS, CDR2 YYEKEE (reference sequence). The CDR3 runs 14 residues. Here the CDR3 DNA reads TGTGCCAGCAGCTTGGGCGAGGGTTACGGGGAGCTGTTTTTT. It specifies CASSLGEGYGELFF.

CDR3 loop: CASSRAAGTYEQYF. In nucleotides, the CDR3 is TGTGCCAGCTCGCGAGCCGCAGGGACATACGAGCAGTACTTC. V and J are TRBV7-2 and TRBJ2-7; tentatively, D is TRBD1 (6 bases). This CDR3 spans 14 amino acids. Trimming shortened V by 8 bases and J by 4 bases, and 18 bases separated the two germline ends. Germline lookup yields CDR1 SGHTA and CDR2 FQGNSA.

This clonotype was detected ten times or more. This chain uses TRBV18 with TRBJ1-2, with a possible D match to TRBD1 (5 bases). Germline CDR1 KGHSH, CDR2 LQKENI. V dropped 3 bases and J dropped 0 bases, with 14 bases sitting between them. The CDR3 totals 16 residues. CDR3 nucleotide sequence: TGTGCCAGCTCACCTGGGTTTGACAGACCTAACTATGGCTACACCTTC. It is translated as CASSPGFDRPNYGYTF.

This clonotype was observed a handful of times. V gene TRBV29-1 combines with J gene TRBJ2-7, with D perhaps matching TRBD2 (5 bases). There are 12 residues in the CDR3. Per the germline V gene, CDR1 is SQVTM and CDR2 is ANQGSEA. Trimming shortened V by 7 bases and J by 4 bases, and 14 bases separated the two germline ends. CDR3 DNA: TGCAGCGCCCTAGATGGGGAGTACGAGCAGTACTTC. Translated: CSALDGEYEQYF.

This clonotype was detected ten times or more. V and J are TRBV14 and TRBJ2-7; TRBD1 matches at 10 bases. The V gene's germline CDR1 is SGHDN and CDR2 FVKESK. There are 16 residues in the CDR3. V was clipped by 1 base and J by 5 bases; unmatched bases: 8. The CDR3: CASSQVGGQGGNEQYF. The CDR3 DNA follows: TGTGCCAGCAGCCAAGTTGGCGGACAGGGGGGTAACGAGCAGTACTTC.

This clonotype has more than one count but fewer than ten. The chain uses TRBV20-1 and TRBJ1-1; 7 nucleotides agree with TRBD1. Germline V CDR1 and CDR2: DFQATT, SNEGSKA (reference sequence). Trimming at V came to 5 bases and at J to 1 base, leaving 10 bases not matched to a gene. The CDR3 loop spans 15 amino acids. CDR3 sequence: CSAFGQTGRNTEAFF. CDR3 sequence (DNA): TGCAGTGCTTTCGGGCAGACAGGGCGGAACACTGAAGCTTTCTTT.

This clonotype came up many times. V and J are TRBV27 and TRBJ2-7; D may be TRBD1 (5 bases). The CDR3 consists of 13 residues. The V gene's germline CDR1 is MNHEY and CDR2 SMNVEV (reference sequence). The ends were cut back, 5 bases at V and 1 base at J, with 9 bases in the middle. DNA for the CDR3: TGTGCCAGCAGTGAACAGGTTTCCTACGAGCAGTACTTC. Translated, it gives CASSEQVSYEQYF.

The chain recombines TRBV12-3 or TRBV12-4 with TRBJ1-2, with D hard to call. The V gene lost 1 base and the J gene lost 4 bases, with 10 bases spanning the gap. This CDR3 region has 14 residues. CDR3 coding DNA: TGTGCCAGCAGTTTAGGAACAGAGGGCTATGGCTACACCTTC. This translates into CASSLGTEGYGYTF.

This clonotype was counted many times. V is TRBV6-2 or TRBV6-3 and J is TRBJ2-3; 7 bases align to TRBD2. After removal of 3 bases from V and 8 bases from J, the junction contained 26 bases not matched to a gene. Germline V CDR1 and CDR2: MNHEY, SVGEGT. The length of the CDR3 is 20 residues. DNA of the CDR3: TGTGCCAGCAGTTATGGGGAAGAGTTTTTAGCGGGCCAATCAGCATTTACGCAGTATTTT. As protein: CASSYGEEFLAGQSAFTQYF.

This clonotype was counted ten times or more. J is TRBJ2-6 and V is TRBV11-2, with D possibly matching TRBD1 (6 bases). This CDR3 has 15 residues. Germline loops: CDR1 SGHAT, CDR2 FQNNGV. V was cut by 5 bases and J by 2 bases, with 10 bases left in between. CDR3 amino acids: CASSQQGAGANVLTF. The CDR3 DNA reads TGTGCCAGCAGCCAACAGGGAGCTGGGGCCAACGTCCTGACTTTC.

This clonotype was picked up a small number of times. This chain joins TRBV5-1 and TRBJ2-3; the D is unclear. V lost 1 base and J 1 base, leaving 10 bases between the germline ends. CDR1 is SGHRS and CDR2 is YFSETQ in the germline V gene. The CDR3 loop spans 15 amino acids. The DNA of the CDR3 is TGCGCCAGCAGCTTGAACCCGAAGGGCACAGATACGCAGTATTTT. Its protein is CASSLNPKGTDTQYF.